The 11 T cell receptor beta chains given below trace back to one sample, sequenced in a study of blood T cell repertoires in COVID-19. This table comes from immunoSEQ multiplex PCR, and its TCRdb copy is limited to in-frame clones, with some not included. The sample records a few hundred thousand clones, approximately 91% being singletons. Input material: peripheral blood. The receptors were sampled from a woman in her 40s who had recovered from COVID-19.

In DNA form, the CDR3 reads TGTGCCAGCAGCTTAGCATTCGGAGGGAACACCGGGGAGCTGTTTTTT. Residues: CASSLAFGGNTGELFF. The chain joins TRBV11-3 to TRBJ2-2; a weak D match, TRBD2 (5 bases). The germline V gene encodes CDR1 SGHNT and CDR2 YENEEA. The germline V and J ends were trimmed by 1 base and 1 base, with 10 bases remaining between them. The length of the CDR3 is 16 residues.

The chain links TRBV9 to TRBJ2-3; D not resolved. Trimming removed 3 bases at V and 1 base at J, with 12 bases between. The CDR3 runs to 15 residues. Germline V CDR1 and CDR2: SGDLS, YYNGEE. CDR3 DNA: TGTGCCAGCAGCGACATAATTCTTGGCACAGATACGCAGTATTTT. This gives the protein CASSDIILGTDTQYF.

The rearrangement uses TRBV6-5 and TRBJ2-1, with D possibly TRBD2 on 6 matching bases. The V gene lost 8 bases and the J gene lost 7 bases, with 15 bases spanning the gap. The CDR3 extends over 13 amino acids. Germline V gene data show CDR1 as MNHEY and CDR2 as SVGAGI. CDR3 residues: CASGRGLKNEQFF. The CDR3 DNA reads TGTGCCAGCGGAAGGGGACTTAAGAATGAGCAGTTCTTC.

The CDR3 sequence is CASSLRPTGGNTGELFF. The CDR3 nucleotides read TGTGCCAGCAGCTTACGCCCGACAGGGGGGAACACCGGGGAGCTGTTTTTT. The chain links TRBV7-3 to TRBJ2-2, with 9 bases that match TRBD1. CDR1 SGHTA and CDR2 FQGTGA come from the germline V gene. The CDR3 spans 17 residues. Trimming removed 2 bases from V and 1 base from J; junction bases left unmatched: 5. Variable domain in full (rest from reference TRBV7-3 and TRBJ2-2): GAGVSQTPSNKVTEKGKYVELRCDPISGHTALYWYRQSLGQGPEFLIYFQGTGAADDSGLPNDRFFAVRPEGSVSTLKIQRTERGDSAVYLCASSLRPTGGNTGELFFGEGSRLTVL.

This clone showed up just a few times. The chain joins TRBV5-1 to TRBJ2-7; 10 nucleotides align to TRBD2. V trimming: 3 bases; J trimming: 3 bases; junction bases outside the gene matches: 12. The CDR3 sequence is 17 residues long. CDR1 and CDR2 from the germline V gene are SGHRS and YFSETQ. The CDR3 spells CASSSGTSVKGDYEQYF. Written as DNA, the CDR3 is TGCGCCAGCAGCTCTGGGACTAGCGTAAAAGGGGACTACGAGCAGTACTTC.

This chain links TRBV15 with TRBJ2-1; D gene ambiguous. The CDR3 totals 15 residues. V was trimmed by 0 bases and J by 3 bases, leaving 9 bases between them. CDR1 is LNHNV and CDR2 is YYDKDF in the germline V gene (reference sequence). CDR3 in amino acids: CATSRDPVGYNEQFF. The CDR3 DNA sequence: TGTGCCACCAGCAGAGATCCAGTTGGCTACAATGAGCAGTTCTTC.

The chain uses TRBV4-1 and TRBJ2-3; 7 positions match TRBD2. This CDR3 has 17 residues. The junction had 13 bases not matched to a gene; V was cut back by 4 bases and J by 3 bases. CDR1 is MGHRA, CDR2 YSYEKL, per germline. The CDR3 loop is CASSPRVGAGMTDTQYF. The CDR3 DNA is TGCGCCAGCAGCCCTCGGGTTGGAGCGGGAATGACAGATACGCAGTATTTT.

DNA for the CDR3: TGTGCCAGCGGCCCGTTTGAAGCTTTCTTT. It encodes CASGPFEAFF. This sequence joins TRBV28 and TRBJ1-1; D not resolved. This CDR3 is built from 10 residues. V lost 8 bases to trimming and J lost 7 bases, with 8 bases between them. The germline gives CDR1 MDHEN, CDR2 SYDVKM. The full variable domain, rest sourced from reference TRBV28 and TRBJ1-1, is DVKVTQSSRYLVKRTGEKVFLECVQDMDHENMFWYRQDPGLGLRLIYFSYDVKMKEKGDIPEGYSVSREKKERFSLILESASTNQTSMYLCASGPFEAFFGQGTRLTVV.

This chain connects TRBV2 to TRBJ2-1, with a possible D match to TRBD1 (6 bases). This CDR3 is 12 amino acids long. V dropped 6 bases and J dropped 9 bases, with 12 bases sitting between them. Germline values: CDR1 SNHLY, CDR2 FYNNEI. CDR3 coding DNA: TGTGCCAGCAGCCAGGGGAGTTTTGAGCAGTTCTTC. Its protein is CASSQGSFEQFF.

V gene TRBV7-9 combines with J gene TRBJ2-2, with a possible D match to TRBD1 (8 bases). Germline loops: CDR1 SEHNR, CDR2 FQNEAQ (reference sequence). Trimming removed 6 bases at V and 0 bases at J, with 23 bases between. The CDR3 extends over 19 amino acids. CDR3 DNA: TGTGCCAGCAGGCGTCAGGGGGCCCCTAGCGGAACGAACACCGGGGAGCTGTTTTTT. This gives the protein CASRRQGAPSGTNTGELFF.

The J gene is TRBJ2-5, the V gene TRBV2; perhaps TRBD1 as D (6 bases). CDR1 and CDR2 (germline): SNHLY, FYNNEI. The CDR3 spans 14 residues. V was pared by 2 bases and J by 5 bases, with 12 bases between. For the CDR3, the DNA is TGTGCCAGCAGTGAAATGGCAGGGGAGGAGACCCAGTACTTC. It specifies CASSEMAGEETQYF.